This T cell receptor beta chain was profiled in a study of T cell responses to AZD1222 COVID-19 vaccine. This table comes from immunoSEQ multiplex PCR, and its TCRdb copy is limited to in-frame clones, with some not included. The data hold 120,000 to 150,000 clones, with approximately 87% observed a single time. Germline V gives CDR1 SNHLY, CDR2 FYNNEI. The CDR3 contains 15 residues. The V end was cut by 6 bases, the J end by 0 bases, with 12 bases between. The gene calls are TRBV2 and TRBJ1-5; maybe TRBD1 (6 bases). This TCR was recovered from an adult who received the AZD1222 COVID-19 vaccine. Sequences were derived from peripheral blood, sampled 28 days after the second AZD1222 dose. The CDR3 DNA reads TGTGCCAGCAGCGGGGGGCGGAATAGCAATCAGCCCCAGCATTTT. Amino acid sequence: CASSGGRNSNQPQHF.